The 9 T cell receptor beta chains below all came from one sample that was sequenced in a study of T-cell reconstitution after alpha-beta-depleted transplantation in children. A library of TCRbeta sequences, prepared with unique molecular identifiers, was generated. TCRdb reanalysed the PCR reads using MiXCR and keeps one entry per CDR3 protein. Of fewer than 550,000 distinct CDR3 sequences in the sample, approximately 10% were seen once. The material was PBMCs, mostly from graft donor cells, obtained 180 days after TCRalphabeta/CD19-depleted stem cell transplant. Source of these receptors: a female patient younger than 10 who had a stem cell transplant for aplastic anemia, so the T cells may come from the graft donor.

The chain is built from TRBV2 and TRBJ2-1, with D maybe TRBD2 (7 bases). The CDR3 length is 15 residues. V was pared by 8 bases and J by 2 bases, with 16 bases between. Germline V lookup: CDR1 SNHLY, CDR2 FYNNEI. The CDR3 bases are TGTGCCAGCGGGGAAAGGGGGGGCACCTACAATGAGCAGTTCTTC. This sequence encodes CASGERGGTYNEQFF.

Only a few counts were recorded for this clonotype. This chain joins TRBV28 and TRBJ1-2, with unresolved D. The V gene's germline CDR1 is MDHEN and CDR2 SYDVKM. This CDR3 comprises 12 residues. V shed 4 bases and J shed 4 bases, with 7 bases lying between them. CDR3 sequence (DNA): TGTGCCAGCAGTTATTTTCTCTATGGCTACACCTTC. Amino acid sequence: CASSYFLYGYTF.

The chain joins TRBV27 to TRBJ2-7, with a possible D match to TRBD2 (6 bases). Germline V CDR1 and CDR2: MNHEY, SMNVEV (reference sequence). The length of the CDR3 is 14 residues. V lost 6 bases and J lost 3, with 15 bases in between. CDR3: CASRPRGWFYEQYV. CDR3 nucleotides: TGTGCCAGCAGGCCACGGGGGTGGTTCTACGAGCAGTACGTC.

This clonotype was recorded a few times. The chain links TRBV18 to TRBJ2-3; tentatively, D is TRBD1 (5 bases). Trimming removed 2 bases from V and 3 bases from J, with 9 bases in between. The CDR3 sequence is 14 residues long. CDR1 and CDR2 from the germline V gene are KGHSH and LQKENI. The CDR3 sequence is CASSPTGMTDTQYF. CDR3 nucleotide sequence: TGTGCCAGCTCACCAACAGGAATGACAGATACGCAGTATTTT.

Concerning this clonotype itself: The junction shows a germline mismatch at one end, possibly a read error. The CDR3 coding sequence is TGTGCCAGCTCACAAGGAGCCTCTAATGAAAACCTGTTTTTT. Amino acid sequence: CASSQGASNENLFF. This sequence joins TRBV18 and TRBJ1-4; D unresolved. The CDR3 is 14 amino acids. Germline values: CDR1 KGHSH, CDR2 LQKENI. The entire variable domain, with the rest obtained from reference TRBV18 and TRBJ1-4, is as follows: NAGVMQNPRHLVRRRGQEARLRCSPMKGHSHVYWYRQLPEEGLKFMVYLQKENIIDESGMPKERFSAEFPKEGPSILRIQQVVRGDSAAYFCASSQGASNENLFFGSGTQLSVL.

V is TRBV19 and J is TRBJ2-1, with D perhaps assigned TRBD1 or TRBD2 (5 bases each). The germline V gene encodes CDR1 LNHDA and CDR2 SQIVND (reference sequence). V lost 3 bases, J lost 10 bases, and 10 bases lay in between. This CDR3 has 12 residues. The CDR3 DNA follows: TGTGCCAGTAGTATCTCCAGGGAGGAGCAGTTCTTC. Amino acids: CASSISREEQFF.

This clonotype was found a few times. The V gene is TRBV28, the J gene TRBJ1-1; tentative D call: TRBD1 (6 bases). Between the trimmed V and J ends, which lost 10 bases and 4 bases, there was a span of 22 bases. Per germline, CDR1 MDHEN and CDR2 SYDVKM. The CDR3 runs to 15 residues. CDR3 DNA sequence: TGTGCCACCAAACTTCAGGGGTCCTTGGGCACTGAAGCTTTCTTT. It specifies CATKLQGSLGTEAFF.

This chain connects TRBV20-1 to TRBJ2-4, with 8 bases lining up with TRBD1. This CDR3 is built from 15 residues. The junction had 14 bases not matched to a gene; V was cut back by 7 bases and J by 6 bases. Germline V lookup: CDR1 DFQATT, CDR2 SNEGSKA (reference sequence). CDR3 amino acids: CSGAQGAHRGNIQYF. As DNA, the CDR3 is TGCAGTGGGGCTCAGGGGGCGCATCGGGGAAACATTCAGTACTTC.

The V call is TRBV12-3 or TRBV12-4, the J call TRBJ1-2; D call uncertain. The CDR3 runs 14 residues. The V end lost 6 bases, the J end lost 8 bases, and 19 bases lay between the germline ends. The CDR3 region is CASRLAGNPEGYTF. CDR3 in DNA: TGTGCCAGCAGATTGGCGGGGAATCCGGAGGGCTACACCTTC.